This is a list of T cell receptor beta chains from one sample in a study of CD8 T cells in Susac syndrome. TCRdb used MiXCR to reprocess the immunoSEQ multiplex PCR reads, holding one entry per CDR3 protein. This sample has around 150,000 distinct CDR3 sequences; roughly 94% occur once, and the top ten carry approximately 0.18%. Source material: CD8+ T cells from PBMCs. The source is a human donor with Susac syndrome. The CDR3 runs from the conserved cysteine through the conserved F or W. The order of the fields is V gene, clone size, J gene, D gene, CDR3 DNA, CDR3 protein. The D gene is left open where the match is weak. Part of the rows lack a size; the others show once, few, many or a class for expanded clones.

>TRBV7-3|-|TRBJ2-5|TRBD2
TGTGCCAGCAGCTCACTAGCGGAAGAGGGAGAGACCCAGTACTTC
CASSSLAEEGETQYF
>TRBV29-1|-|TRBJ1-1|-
TGCAGCGTCCAAATAAACACTGAAGCTTTCTTT
CSVQINTEAFF
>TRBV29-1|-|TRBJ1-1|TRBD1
TGCAGCGTTGAGATCCCCGGGGACAGGGGTTTGAAAGCTTTCTTT
CSVEIPGDRGLKAFF
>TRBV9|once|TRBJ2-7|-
TGTGCCAGCAGCGTAGGTGAGGGTCCTTACGAGCAGTACTTC
CASSVGEGPYEQYF
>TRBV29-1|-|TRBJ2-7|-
TGCAGCGTTGAATGGGGGTCACCCTACGAGCAGTACTTC
CSVEWGSPYEQYF
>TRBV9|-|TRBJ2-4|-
TGTGCCAGCAGTCGACAGGACTTCAACATTCAGTACTTC
CASSRQDFNIQYF
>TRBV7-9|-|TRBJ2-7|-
TGTGCCAGCAGCTTTCGACAGGCTAACGAGCAGTACTTC
CASSFRQANEQYF
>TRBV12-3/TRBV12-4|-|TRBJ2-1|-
TGTGCCAGCAGTTTAGGCCCATGGCAGTTCTTC
CASSLGPWQFF
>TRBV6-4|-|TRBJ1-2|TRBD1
TGTGCCAGCAGTGACTCCTCTTGGGCAGGGGGCCACTATGGCTACACCTTC
CASSDSSWAGGHYGYTF
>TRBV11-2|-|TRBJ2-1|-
TGTGCCAGCAGCTTAGATTACCTAGTGAGAGGGAACAATGAGCAGTTCTTC
CASSLDYLVRGNNEQFF
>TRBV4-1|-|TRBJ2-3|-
TGCGCCAGCAGCCAAGATTCATCGGGAACGGATACGCAGTATTTT
CASSQDSSGTDTQYF
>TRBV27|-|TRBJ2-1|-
TGTGCCAGCAGTTTATCAGTTGACAATGAGCAGTTCTTC
CASSLSVDNEQFF
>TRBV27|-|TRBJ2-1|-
TGTGCCAGCGAGCCGGAGGGAGGCTCCTACAATGAGCAGTTCTTC
CASEPEGGSYNEQFF
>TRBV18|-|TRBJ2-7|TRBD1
TGTGCCAGCTCACCTCTCGGACAGGGAAGCTCCTACGAGCAGTACTTC
CASSPLGQGSSYEQYF
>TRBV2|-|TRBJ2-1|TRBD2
TGTGCCAGCAGGCGGCGCGGGAGCCCCGATGAGCAGTTCTTC
CASRRRGSPDEQFF
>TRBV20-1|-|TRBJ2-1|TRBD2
TGCAGTGCTAGAACGAAGACTAGCGGGAGGGCTGAAGAGCAGTTCTTC
CSARTKTSGRAEEQFF
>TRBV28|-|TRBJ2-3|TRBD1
TGTGCCAGCAGTATCGGGACAGTCCCGGCGTCAGATACGCAGTATTTT
CASSIGTVPASDTQYF
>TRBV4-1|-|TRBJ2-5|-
TGCGCCAGCAGCCAAGATCCAAGGGAGACCCAGTACTTC
CASSQDPRETQYF
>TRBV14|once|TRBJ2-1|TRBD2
TGTGCCAGCAGCCAAGAAGGGACTAGCGGGGACAATGAGCAGTTCTTC
CASSQEGTSGDNEQFF
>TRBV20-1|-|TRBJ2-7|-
TGCAGTGCTAGAGATCTCGGGCAGGGCTACGAGCAGTACTTC
CSARDLGQGYEQYF
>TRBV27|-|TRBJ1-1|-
TGTGCCAGCAGTTTACCGGGGGCTGAGGATACTGAAGCTTTCTTT
CASSLPGAEDTEAFF
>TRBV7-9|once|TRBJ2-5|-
TGTGCCAGCAGCCATCCGCAGGTCGGGGAGACCCAGTACTTC
CASSHPQVGETQYF
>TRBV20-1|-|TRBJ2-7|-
TGCAGTGCTAGGGGCACTAGTACCTACGAGCAGTACTTC
CSARGTSTYEQYF
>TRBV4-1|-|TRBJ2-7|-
TGCGCCAGCAGCCACAATGTCGTTGGGGAAGGCTACGAGCAGTACTTC
CASSHNVVGEGYEQYF
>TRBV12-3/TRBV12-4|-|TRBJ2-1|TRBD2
TGTGCCAGCAACGGGAGGTCTCACTACAATGAGCAGTTCTTC
CASNGRSHYNEQFF
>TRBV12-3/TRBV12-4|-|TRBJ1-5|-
TGTGCCAGCAGTGCTGGGGGGCCCCAGCATTTT
CASSAGGPQHF
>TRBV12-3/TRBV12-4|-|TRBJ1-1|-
TGTGCCAGCAGTCCGGGGTGGGCTGAAGCTTTCTTT
CASSPGWAEAFF
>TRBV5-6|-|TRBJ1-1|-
TGTGCCAGCAGCTACGCAGGGGTGGCTTTCTTT
CASSYAGVAFF
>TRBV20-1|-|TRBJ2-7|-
TGCAGTGCTAGAGACGACGAATCGGGGGTCGTTGTTTCCTACGAGCAGTACTTC
CSARDDESGVVVSYEQYF
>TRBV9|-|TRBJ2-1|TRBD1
TGTGCCAGCAGCGTAGTTGAGTCGGGGACAGAAGCCGGTGAGCAGTTCTTC
CASSVVESGTEAGEQFF
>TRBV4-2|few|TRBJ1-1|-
TGTGCCAGCAGCCCAACAGTGAACACTGAAGCTTTCTTT
CASSPTVNTEAFF
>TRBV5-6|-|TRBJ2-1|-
TGTGCCAGCAGCACGGGGACCGACAATGAGCAGTTCTTC
CASSTGTDNEQFF
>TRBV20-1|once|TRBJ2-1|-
TGCAGTGCTACGGACGGACTTAGTGGAAGCCATGAGCAGTTCTTC
CSATDGLSGSHEQFF
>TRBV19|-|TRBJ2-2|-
TGTGCCAGTAGAACTGTACGGGACATAAACACCGGGGAGCTGTTTTTT
CASRTVRDINTGELFF
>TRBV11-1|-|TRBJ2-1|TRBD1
TGTGCCAGCAGCCAGAATTACCAATTCGACAGGGGGGGCTTCTACAATGAGCAGTTCTTC
CASSQNYQFDRGGFYNEQFF
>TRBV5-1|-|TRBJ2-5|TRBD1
TGCGCCAGCAGCACGCGAAGTAGACAGGGGACCCAAGAGACCCAGTACTTC
CASSTRSRQGTQETQYF
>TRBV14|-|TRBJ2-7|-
TGTGCCAGCAGCCAAGAACACAGGCACCCCTACGAGCAGTACTTC
CASSQEHRHPYEQYF
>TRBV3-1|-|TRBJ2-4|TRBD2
TGTGCCAGCAGCCACCAAGCGGGAGAGGGCAACATTCAGTACTTC
CASSHQAGEGNIQYF
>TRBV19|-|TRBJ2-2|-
TGTGCCAGTAGTATAGACAGGGTTTACACCGGGGAGCTGTTTTTT
CASSIDRVYTGELFF
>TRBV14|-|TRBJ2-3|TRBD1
TGTGCCAGCAGCCAATTCACAGGGGGAACAGATACGCAGTATTTT
CASSQFTGGTDTQYF
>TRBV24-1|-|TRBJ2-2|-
TGTGCCACTCAAGGGGGGTCCGGGGAGCTGTTTTTT
CATQGGSGELFF
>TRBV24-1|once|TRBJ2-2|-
TGTGCCACCAGTGATTTGAGGGACACTTCCGGGGAGCTGTTTTTT
CATSDLRDTSGELFF
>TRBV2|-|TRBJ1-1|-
TGTGCCAGCAGGCTTCAGACGGGAATGAACACTGAAGCTTTCTTT
CASRLQTGMNTEAFF
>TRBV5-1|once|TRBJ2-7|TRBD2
TGCGCCAGCAGCTTGGGGGGCGGGGGTCTCTACGAGCAGTACTTC
CASSLGGGGLYEQYF
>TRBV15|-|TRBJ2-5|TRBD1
TGTGCCACGGCCGGACAGGGTGTAGAGACCCAGTACTTC
CATAGQGVETQYF
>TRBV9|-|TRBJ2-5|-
TGTGCCAGCAGCCCCCGGCGGAGCCAAGAGACCCAGTACTTC
CASSPRRSQETQYF
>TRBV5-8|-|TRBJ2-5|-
TGTGCCAGCAATAATGAGGGCTTCGACCAAGAGACCCAGTACTTC
CASNNEGFDQETQYF
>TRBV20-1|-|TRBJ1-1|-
TGCAGTGCAGGACGTGACACTGAAGCTTTCTTT
CSAGRDTEAFF
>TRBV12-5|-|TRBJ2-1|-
TGTGCTAGCCCCCCGGGACCGAACAATGAGCAGTTCTTC
CASPPGPNNEQFF